This entry lists 30 T cell receptor beta chains sequenced from one sample in a study of blood T cell repertoires in COVID-19. Profiled with immunoSEQ multiplex PCR; TCRdb holds only in-frame clones, not every one. The sample has some 180,000 clones; over 80% are singletons. Source material: peripheral blood. These receptors were taken from a woman aged 40 to 50 with COVID-19, enrolled during active disease.

The rearrangement links TRBV9 to TRBJ1-2; a possible D gene is TRBD1 (5 bases). In germline, CDR1 is SGDLS, CDR2 YYNGEE. V was pared by 1 base and J by 3 bases, with 13 bases between. This CDR3 has 15 amino acids. CDR3 sequence: CASSVPRQGDYGYTF. The CDR3 DNA follows: TGTGCCAGCAGCGTACCCCGGCAGGGCGACTATGGCTACACCTTC.

This chain uses TRBV21-1 with TRBJ2-1; the table's D call, TRBD2, was not checked against the DNA. TRBV21-1 is designated a pseudogene. The CDR3 sequence is 15 residues long. In DNA form, the CDR3 reads TGTGCCAGCAGCAAAAATATGAGTGTGGAGTTGCTGGGGTTCTTC. Translation: CASSKNMSVELLGFF.

The J gene is TRBJ1-3, the V gene TRBV18; 7 nucleotides match TRBD1. V was clipped by 3 bases and J by 4 bases; unmatched bases: 9. The CDR3 has 16 amino acids. Germline-derived CDR1 and CDR2 are KGHSH and LQKENI. This CDR3 is CASSPGTVMFGNTIYF. CDR3 nucleotide sequence: TGTGCCAGCTCACCCGGGACAGTCATGTTCGGAAACACCATATATTTT.

DNA of the CDR3: TGTGCCAGCAGCGTAGTAACAGGCTCGGAGACCCAGTACTTC. Protein sequence: CASSVVTGSETQYF. The chain couples TRBV9 to TRBJ2-5, with D maybe TRBD1 (5 bases). The CDR3 totals 14 residues. The V end was cut by 0 bases, the J end by 5 bases, with 11 bases between. CDR1 is SGDLS and CDR2 is YYNGEE in the germline V gene.

The chain has TRBV27 and TRBJ2-2, with D tentatively TRBD1 (5 bases). Trimming took off 3 bases at V and 6 bases at J, with 8 bases between the two ends. The CDR3 extends over 13 amino acids. Per germline, CDR1 MNHEY and CDR2 SMNVEV (reference sequence). The CDR3 sequence is CASSLGQAGELFF. In nucleotides, the CDR3 is TGTGCCAGCAGTTTGGGGCAGGCCGGGGAGCTGTTTTTT.

The V call is TRBV7-2, the J call TRBJ1-5; 7 bases fit TRBD1. The CDR3 is 15 residues long. Germline lookup yields CDR1 SGHTA and CDR2 FQGNSA. Losses at the gene ends were 7 bases for V and 3 bases for J; bases not matched to a gene: 9. CDR3 DNA: TGTGCCAGCACCCTTGTGGGGACAGACAATCAGCCCCAGCATTTT. Protein: CASTLVGTDNQPQHF.

The chain is built from TRBV5-1 and TRBJ2-1; TRBD2 agrees at 12 bases. The CDR3 has 18 amino acids. Germline V gene sequence: CDR1 SGHRS, CDR2 YFSETQ. V was pared by 4 bases and J by 6 bases, with 14 bases of the junction left unmatched. CDR3: CASSLLLAGGPVSNEQFF. CDR3 DNA sequence: TGCGCCAGCAGCCTTCTCCTAGCGGGGGGGCCGGTTTCCAATGAGCAGTTCTTC.

The gene calls are TRBV19 and TRBJ2-7; 10 bases match TRBD1. This CDR3 region has 12 residues. Germline V CDR1 and CDR2: LNHDA, SQIVND (reference sequence). V shed 10 bases and J 4 bases; nucleotides not matched to a gene: 4. CDR3 protein: CATGQGFYEQYF. The CDR3 nucleotides are TGTGCCACGGGACAGGGGTTTTACGAGCAGTACTTC.

This chain joins TRBV21-1 and TRBJ1-1; the table assigns TRBD1, which was not confirmed against the DNA. TRBV21-1 represents a pseudogene. The CDR3 has 16 residues. In DNA, the CDR3 is TGTGCCAGCAGCAAAGGGAAGGCAGGGGGGAACACTGAAGCTTTCTTT. Translating it yields CASSKGKAGGNTEAFF.

The chain carries TRBV19 and TRBJ2-3; TRBD1 matches at 8 bases. This CDR3 region has 14 residues. From germline, CDR1 is LNHDA and CDR2 SQIVND (reference sequence). The V segment lost 10 bases and the J segment 3 bases; nucleotides outside the gene matches: 9. CDR3 amino acids: CATLRTGRTDTQYF. CDR3 sequence (DNA): TGTGCCACCTTACGGACAGGGCGGACAGATACGCAGTATTTT.

The chain recombines TRBV9 with TRBJ2-5; D is possibly TRBD1 (5 bases). The CDR3 sequence is 14 residues long. Germline CDR1 SGDLS, CDR2 YYNGEE. Trimming took 0 bases from V and 5 from J, leaving 11 bases between them. CDR3 DNA: TGTGCCAGCAGCGTAGGCTTAGGGGCGGAGACCCAGTACTTC. Its translation: CASSVGLGAETQYF.

As regards this clone: This sample also contains other DNA sequences that code for the same CDR3. V gene TRBV9 combines with J gene TRBJ2-7; D possibly corresponds to TRBD1 (6 bases). CDR3 length equals 14 residues. V was pared by 3 bases and J by 0 bases, with 10 bases between. The germline gives CDR1 SGDLS, CDR2 YYNGEE. CDR3 sequence reads: CASSAGQSSYEQYF. The DNA of the CDR3 is TGTGCCAGCAGCGCAGGACAGAGCTCCTACGAGCAGTACTTC.

This clone was observed once. The chain has TRBV5-8 and TRBJ2-2, with 9 bases matching TRBD2. Per germline, CDR1 SGHTS and CDR2 YDEGEE. After removal of 4 bases from V and 5 bases from J, the junction contained 12 bases not matched to a gene. The CDR3 has 17 amino acids. The CDR3 sequence is CASSLPLAGWETGELFF. CDR3 sequence (DNA): TGTGCCAGCAGCCTCCCGCTAGCGGGATGGGAAACCGGGGAGCTGTTTTTT.

The V call is TRBV7-8, the J call TRBJ2-7; D gene unclear. V shed 8 bases and J shed 2 bases, with 10 bases lying between them. The length of the CDR3 is 12 residues. In germline, CDR1 is SGHVS, CDR2 FQNEAQ. CDR3 residues: CASATTTYEQYF. The CDR3 region has the DNA TGTGCCAGCGCCACAACAACCTACGAGCAGTACTTC.

The chain joins TRBV18 to TRBJ1-1, with D hard to call. The CDR3 totals 13 residues. Germline CDR1 reads KGHSH; CDR2 reads LQKENI. V was shortened by 4 bases and J by 5 bases, with 11 bases between the two germline ends. CDR3 amino acids: CASSQGSGTEAFF. The CDR3 DNA is TGTGCCAGCTCACAAGGGAGTGGGACTGAAGCTTTCTTT. The entire variable domain, with the rest obtained from reference TRBV18 and TRBJ1-1, is as follows: NAGVMQNPRHLVRRRGQEARLRCSPMKGHSHVYWYRQLPEEGLKFMVYLQKENIIDESGMPKERFSAEFPKEGPSILRIQQVVRGDSAAYFCASSQGSGTEAFFGQGTRLTVV.

Only one count was recorded for this clone. This chain links TRBV6-5 with TRBJ2-3, with D maybe TRBD2 (6 bases). Trimming shortened V by 2 bases and J by 3 bases, and 9 bases separated the two germline ends. Germline assignment: CDR1 MNHEY and CDR2 SVGAGI. There are 14 residues in the CDR3. CDR3 bases: TGTGCCAGCAGTTACGGGACTCAGACAGATACGCAGTATTTT. Amino acids: CASSYGTQTDTQYF.

This clone was recorded once. The V call is TRBV19, the J call TRBJ1-1; no definite D call. The V end was cut by 5 bases, the J end by 8 bases, with 15 bases between. This CDR3 spans 13 amino acids. From germline, CDR1 is LNHDA and CDR2 SQIVND (reference sequence). The CDR3 protein is CASSPGTRMEAFF. CDR3 sequence (DNA): TGTGCCAGTAGTCCAGGCACCCGGATGGAAGCTTTCTTT. Full variable domain (missing parts from reference TRBV19 and TRBJ1-1): DGGITQSPKYLFRKEGQNVTLSCEQNLNHDAMYWYRQDPGQGLRLIYYSQIVNDFQKGDIAEGYSVSREKKESFPLTVTSAQKNPTAFYLCASSPGTRMEAFFGQGTRLTVV.

With regard to this clone: The sample has other DNA sequences that encode this CDR3 too. The chain links TRBV27 to TRBJ1-3, with D possibly being TRBD1 (5 bases). Trimming left V 8 bases short and J 0 bases short, with 11 bases between. This CDR3 spans 14 amino acids. In germline, CDR1 is MNHEY, CDR2 SMNVEV (reference sequence). The CDR3 DNA is TGTGCCAGCTCCTTGGGGGGCTCTGGAAACACCATATATTTT. It is translated as CASSLGGSGNTIYF.

The V gene is TRBV6-1, the J gene TRBJ2-3; 10 bases fit TRBD1. This CDR3 has 17 amino acids. Germline lookup yields CDR1 MNHNS and CDR2 SASEGT. V shed 2 bases and J 1 base; nucleotides not matched to a gene: 6. As DNA, the CDR3 is TGTGCCAGCAGTGAAAACTTAGGGACAGGGGGCACAGATACGCAGTATTTT. Protein sequence: CASSENLGTGGTDTQYF.

This chain links TRBV18 with TRBJ1-2; the D gene is possibly TRBD1 (6 bases). The CDR3 loop spans 14 amino acids. Germline CDR1 KGHSH, CDR2 LQKENI. Trimming removed 3 bases from V and 0 bases from J, with 8 bases in between. The CDR3 is CASSPAGANYGYTF. CDR3 DNA sequence: TGTGCCAGCTCACCCGCAGGGGCTAACTATGGCTACACCTTC.

The chain recombines TRBV3-1 (or the pseudogene TRBV3-2) with TRBJ1-3; D might be TRBD1 (6 bases). The CDR3 covers 17 residues. Trimming took off 1 base at V and 0 bases at J, with 13 bases between the two ends. Germline CDR1 LGHDT, CDR2 YNNKEL (reference sequence). The CDR3 region is CASSQGRGGRSGNTIYF. DNA for the CDR3: TGTGCCAGCAGCCAAGGGAGGGGGGGCCGCTCTGGAAACACCATATATTTT.

This clone was seen more than once but under ten times. Different DNA sequences within this sample yield the same CDR3. This rearrangement joins TRBV6-4 to TRBJ1-1; the D gene is possibly TRBD1 (5 bases). Trimming removed 6 bases at V and 4 bases at J, with 12 bases between. The CDR3 is made up of 13 amino acids. The germline CDR1 and CDR2 sequences are MRHNA and SNTAGT. This CDR3 is CASRKGRGTEAFF. CDR3 in DNA: TGTGCCAGCAGAAAGGGGCGAGGCACTGAAGCTTTCTTT.

This rearrangement joins TRBV27 to TRBJ2-4, with D possibly matching TRBD1 (6 bases). CDR3 length equals 14 residues. CDR1 is MNHEY, CDR2 SMNVEV, per germline (reference sequence). The V gene lost 8 bases and the J gene lost 3 bases, with 14 bases spanning the gap. CDR3 DNA sequence: TGTGCCAGCGCCAACAGGGTGGGCAAAAACATTCAGTACTTC. Residues: CASANRVGKNIQYF.

This clone was observed once. CDR3 DNA sequence: TGTGCCAGCAGTTACGCCACAGGGGTTAATCAGCCCCAGCATTTT. It specifies CASSYATGVNQPQHF. V gene TRBV6-5 combines with J gene TRBJ1-5, with 7 bases matching TRBD1. From germline, CDR1 is MNHEY and CDR2 SVGAGI. The CDR3 loop spans 15 amino acids. Trimming took 2 bases from V and 4 from J; bases not matched to a gene: 5.

This clone was counted a few times. This chain uses TRBV2 with TRBJ2-7; 7 bases match TRBD2. Germline assignment: CDR1 SNHLY and CDR2 FYNNEI. The CDR3 runs to 13 residues. J lost 1 base, V lost 8 bases, and 5 bases had no gene match. The CDR3 loop reads CASPGEGSYEQYF. The CDR3 DNA reads as TGTGCCAGCCCCGGGGAGGGGTCCTACGAGCAGTACTTC.

This chain joins TRBV3-1 (or the pseudogene TRBV3-2) and TRBJ2-5, with D possibly TRBD2 on 5 matching bases. CDR3 length: 14 amino acids. V dropped 0 bases and J dropped 6 bases, with 11 bases sitting between them. The germline CDR1 and CDR2 sequences are LGHDT and YNNKEL (reference sequence). CDR3 bases: TGTGCCAGCAGCCAAGATATGAGGGTTAAGACCCAGTACTTC. Protein product: CASSQDMRVKTQYF.

This clone has just one count. The CDR3 nucleotides are TGTGCCAGCAGCGTAGATACAGGCGACTTCTATGGCTACACCTTC. Translation: CASSVDTGDFYGYTF. This rearrangement joins TRBV9 to TRBJ1-2; D might be TRBD1 (5 bases). CDR1 and CDR2 (germline): SGDLS, YYNGEE. The CDR3 consists of 15 residues. V lost 0 bases and J 4 bases, leaving 13 bases between the germline ends.

The chain recombines TRBV11-2 with TRBJ1-6; TRBD1 agrees at 9 bases. This CDR3 is built from 16 residues. V trimming: 5 bases; J trimming: 0 bases; junction bases outside the gene matches: 2. Germline CDR1 and CDR2: SGHAT and FQNNGV. The CDR3 nucleotides read TGTGCCAGCAGCACACAGGGGGCCTCCTATAATTCACCCCTCCACTTT. As protein: CASSTQGASYNSPLHF.

The chain employs TRBV2 and TRBJ2-7; D perhaps matches TRBD2 (5 bases). CDR3 size: 13 residues. Germline V gene data show CDR1 as SNHLY and CDR2 as FYNNEI. V dropped 7 bases and J dropped 7 bases, with 17 bases sitting between them. The CDR3 DNA follows: TGTGCCAGCACCCCCTACCGGGATTGGGAGCAGTACTTC. Its translation: CASTPYRDWEQYF.

The V gene is TRBV6-4, the J gene TRBJ2-2, with D tentatively TRBD2 (6 bases). Between the trimmed V and J ends, which lost 0 bases and 7 bases, there was a span of 9 bases. Germline CDR1 MRHNA, CDR2 SNTAGT. This CDR3 comprises 14 residues. This chain's CDR3 is CASSDSTGVGELFF. For the CDR3, the DNA is TGTGCCAGCAGTGACTCGACGGGAGTCGGGGAGCTGTTTTTT.